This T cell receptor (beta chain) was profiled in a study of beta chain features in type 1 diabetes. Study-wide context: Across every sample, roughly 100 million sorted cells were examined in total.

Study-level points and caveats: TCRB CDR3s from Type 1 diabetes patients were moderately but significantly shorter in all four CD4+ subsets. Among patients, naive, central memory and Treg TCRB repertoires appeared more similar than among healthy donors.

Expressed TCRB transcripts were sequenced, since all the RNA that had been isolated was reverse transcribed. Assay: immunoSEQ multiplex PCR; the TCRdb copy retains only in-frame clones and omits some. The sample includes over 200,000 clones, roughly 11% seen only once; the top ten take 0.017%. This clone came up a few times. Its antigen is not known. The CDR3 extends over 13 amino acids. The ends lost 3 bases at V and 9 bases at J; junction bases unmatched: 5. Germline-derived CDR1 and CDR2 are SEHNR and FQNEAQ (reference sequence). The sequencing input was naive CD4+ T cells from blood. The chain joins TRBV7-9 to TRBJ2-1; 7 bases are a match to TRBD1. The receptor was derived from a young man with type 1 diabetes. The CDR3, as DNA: TGTGCCAGCAGCTTCGAGGGGGCAGGTGAGCAGTTCTTC. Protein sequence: CASSFEGAGEQFF.